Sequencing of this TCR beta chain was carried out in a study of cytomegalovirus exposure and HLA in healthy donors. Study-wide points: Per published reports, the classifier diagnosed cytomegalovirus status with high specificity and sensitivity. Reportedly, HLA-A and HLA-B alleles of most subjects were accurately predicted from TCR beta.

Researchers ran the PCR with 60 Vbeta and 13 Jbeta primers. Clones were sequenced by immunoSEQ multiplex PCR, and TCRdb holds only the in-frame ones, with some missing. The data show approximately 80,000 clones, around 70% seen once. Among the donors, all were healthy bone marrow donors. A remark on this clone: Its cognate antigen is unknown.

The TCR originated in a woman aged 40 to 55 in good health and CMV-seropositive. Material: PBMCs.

Here the CDR3 DNA reads TGTGCCAGCAGCCCGACAGGGGGTGGAAAGACCCAGTACTTC. Its protein is CASSPTGGGKTQYF. The genes are TRBV5-4 and TRBJ2-5; 9 bases are a match to TRBD1. The CDR3 consists of 14 residues. Germline V CDR1 and CDR2: SGHNT, YYREEE (reference sequence). Trimming took 4 bases from V and 6 from J; bases not matched to a gene: 7.